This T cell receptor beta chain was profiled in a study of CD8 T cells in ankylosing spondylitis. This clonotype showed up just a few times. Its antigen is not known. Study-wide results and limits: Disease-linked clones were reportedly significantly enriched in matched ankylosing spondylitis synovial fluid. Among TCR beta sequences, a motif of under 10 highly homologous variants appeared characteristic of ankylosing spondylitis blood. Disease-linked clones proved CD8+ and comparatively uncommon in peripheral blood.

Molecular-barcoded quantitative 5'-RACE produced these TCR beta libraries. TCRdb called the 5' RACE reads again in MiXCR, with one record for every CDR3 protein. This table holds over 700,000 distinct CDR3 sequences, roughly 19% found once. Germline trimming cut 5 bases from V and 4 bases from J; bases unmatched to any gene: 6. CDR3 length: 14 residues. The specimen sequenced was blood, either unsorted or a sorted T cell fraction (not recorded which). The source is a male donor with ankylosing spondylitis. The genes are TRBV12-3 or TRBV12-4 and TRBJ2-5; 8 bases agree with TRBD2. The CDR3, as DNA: TGTGCCAGCAGTAAAGGACTAGCTCGAGAGACCCAGTACTTC. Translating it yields CASSKGLARETQYF.